These 25 T cell receptor beta chains came from one sample sequenced in a study of early T cells in non-severe SARS-CoV-2 infection. TCRdb reprocessed the 5' RACE reads with MiXCR, giving one entry per CDR3 protein. This sample has about 99,000 distinct CDR3 sequences, with roughly 17% found just once. The sequenced sample was whole blood. These receptors came from an adult who was a healthcare worker with PCR-confirmed SARS-CoV-2 infection or an uninfected control (not recorded which).

A few counts support this clonotype. The V and J genes are TRBV7-6 and TRBJ2-7, with TRBD2 matching 9 bases. The junction had 15 bases not matched to a gene; V was cut back by 1 base and J by 2 bases. Germline V gene lookup returns CDR1 SGHVS and CDR2 FNYEAQ. The CDR3 consists of 19 residues. The CDR3 DNA follows: TGTGCCAGCAGCTTAGTTGTAGGCGGTAGCGGGGGCTCGGCCTACGAGCAGTACTTC. It yields the protein CASSLVVGGSGGSAYEQYF. Filled out from reference TRBV7-6 and TRBJ2-7, the complete variable domain reads GAGVSQSPRYKVTKRGQDVALRCDPISGHVSLYWYRQALGQGPEFLTYFNYEAQQDKSGLPNDRFSAERPEGSISTLTIQRTEQRDSAMYRCASSLVVGGSGGSAYEQYFGPGTRLTVT.

This clonotype has more than one count but fewer than ten. The J gene is TRBJ2-7, the V gene TRBV4-3, with 13 nucleotides matching TRBD2. CDR1 is LGHNA and CDR2 is YSLEER in the germline V gene. Trimming removed 1 base from V and 6 bases from J; junction bases left unmatched: 3. This CDR3 region has 15 residues. This chain's CDR3 is CASSQARLAGGEQYF. CDR3 nucleotides: TGCGCCAGCAGCCAAGCGAGACTAGCGGGAGGCGAGCAGTACTTC.

This clonotype was picked up a small number of times. The rearrangement uses TRBV19 and TRBJ2-3; 7 bases map to TRBD2. CDR3 length: 18 residues. V lost 3 bases and J lost 2; bases outside the gene matches: 14. Germline CDR1 LNHDA, CDR2 SQIVND (reference sequence). This chain's CDR3 is CASSIWASGGAYTDTQYF. CDR3 nucleotides: TGTGCCAGTAGTATTTGGGCTAGCGGAGGGGCTTACACAGATACGCAGTATTTT.

V gene TRBV28 combines with J gene TRBJ1-3, with no clear D. Germline V gives CDR1 MDHEN, CDR2 SYDVKM. This CDR3 spans 13 amino acids. Trimming pared 8 bases from V and 2 bases from J, leaving 10 bases between. The CDR3 reads CASGLNTGNTIYF. CDR3 in DNA: TGTGCCAGCGGGTTAAATACTGGAAACACCATATATTTT.

This clonotype was picked up a small number of times. The chain has TRBV5-6 and TRBJ1-1, with TRBD1 matching 7 bases. Germline V gene data show CDR1 as SGHDT and CDR2 as YYEEEE. This CDR3 contains 18 residues. The trim removed 1 base at V and 5 bases at J, leaving 17 bases unmatched. In DNA, the CDR3 is TGTGCCAGCAGCTTGAAGGGTAACAGGGGCCGCCTTGTGACTGAAGCTTTCTTT. Protein sequence: CASSLKGNRGRLVTEAFF.

This chain joins TRBV10-1 and TRBJ2-3; 8 bases agree with TRBD2. This CDR3 region has 15 residues. Germline values: CDR1 WNHNN, CDR2 SYGVQD (reference sequence). J lost 4 bases, V lost 10 bases, and 13 bases had no gene match. The CDR3 protein is CAIPGREGGADTQYF. CDR3 sequence (DNA): TGCGCCATCCCAGGCCGGGAGGGGGGGGCAGATACGCAGTATTTT.

This clonotype occurred a few times. CDR3 coding DNA: TGTGCCAGCAGTCGCGGGGTGGCCCAGTGGGGCACAGATACGCAGTATTTT. The encoded protein is CASSRGVAQWGTDTQYF. The chain combines TRBV12-3 or TRBV12-4 with TRBJ2-3, with a possible D match to TRBD2 (6 bases). Deletions cut 5 bases from V and 1 base from J, with 19 bases between. CDR3 length equals 17 residues.

This clonotype has at least ten counts. V is TRBV7-2 and J is TRBJ1-4, with D perhaps TRBD1 (5 bases). Trimming cost V 3 bases and J 0 bases, with 11 bases left between them. CDR1 and CDR2 from the germline V gene are SGHTA and FQGNSA. The CDR3 extends over 16 amino acids. The CDR3 sequence is CASSFQGGTTNEKLFF. Here the CDR3 DNA reads TGTGCCAGCAGCTTTCAGGGAGGGACAACTAATGAAAAACTGTTTTTT.

This clonotype has a count of ten or more. V and J are TRBV19 and TRBJ2-3; possible D gene TRBD2, 6 bases. The CDR3 is made up of 14 amino acids. Trimming took off 6 bases at V and 2 bases at J, with 12 bases between the two ends. Germline lookup yields CDR1 LNHDA and CDR2 SQIVND (reference sequence). CDR3 protein: CASRPGSSTDTQYF. CDR3 nucleotide sequence: TGTGCCAGTAGACCCGGGAGCTCCACAGATACGCAGTATTTT.

In this sample, this clonotype turned up many times. This chain uses TRBV20-1 with TRBJ1-1; no clear D. The length of the CDR3 is 14 residues. CDR1 is DFQATT, CDR2 SNEGSKA, per germline (reference sequence). The V end was cut by 0 bases, the J end by 7 bases, with 15 bases between. CDR3 coding DNA: TGCAGTGCTAGAGATGGGAAGGGCTCCTATGAAGCTTTCTTT. This translates into CSARDGKGSYEAFF.

This clonotype has ten or more counts. V and J are TRBV7-9 and TRBJ1-1; weak D call: TRBD1 (5 bases). V shed 1 base and J shed 2 bases, with 8 bases lying between them. CDR1 is SEHNR, CDR2 FQNEAQ, per germline (reference sequence). CDR3 length: 14 residues. CDR3 amino acids: CASSLGQFNTEAFF. CDR3 DNA: TGTGCCAGCAGCTTAGGACAGTTTAACACTGAAGCTTTCTTT.

This clonotype has ten or more counts. V is TRBV28 and J is TRBJ1-6; D may be TRBD1 (5 bases). Germline CDR1 and CDR2: MDHEN and SYDVKM. Between the trimmed V and J ends, which lost 5 bases and 6 bases, there was a span of 14 bases. The CDR3 spans 15 residues. The CDR3 bases are TGTGCCAGCAGTGCGATACCGGGACCTAATTCACCCCTCCACTTT. Translation: CASSAIPGPNSPLHF.

This chain connects TRBV7-9 to TRBJ2-1, with D possibly TRBD1 on 6 matching bases. Germline CDR1 reads SEHNR; CDR2 reads FQNEAQ (reference sequence). The CDR3 consists of 15 residues. Between the trimmed V and J ends, which lost 6 bases and 5 bases, there was a span of 17 bases. CDR3 nucleotide sequence: TGTGCCAGCAGTCCAGGGGTAGGATTCGACAATGAGCAGTTCTTC. Amino acid sequence: CASSPGVGFDNEQFF.

The chain couples TRBV12-3 or TRBV12-4 to TRBJ1-5; D unresolved. The length of the CDR3 is 13 residues. V dropped 4 bases and J dropped 3 bases, with 7 bases sitting between them. The CDR3, as DNA: TGTGCCAGCAGTTACAGCGTCAATCAGCCCCAGCATTTT. It is translated as CASSYSVNQPQHF.

The rearrangement uses TRBV6-1 and TRBJ2-7; 7 bases line up with TRBD1. The CDR3 contains 12 residues. Germline CDR1 is MNHNS and CDR2 is SASEGT. The ends lost 11 bases at V and 2 bases at J; junction bases unmatched: 6. Here the CDR3 DNA reads TGTGCCGTCCCGGGACAGACCTACGAGCAGTACTTC. Translated, it gives CAVPGQTYEQYF.

This clonotype was observed a handful of times. The V gene is TRBV10-3, the J gene TRBJ1-1, with D unresolved. There are 14 residues in the CDR3. CDR1 ENHRY and CDR2 SYGVKD come from the germline V gene. V was trimmed by 2 bases and J by 1 base, leaving 8 bases between them. CDR3 amino acids: CAISEMTRNTEAFF. The CDR3 nucleotides read TGTGCCATCAGTGAGATGACAAGGAACACTGAAGCTTTCTTT.

V is TRBV29-1 and J is TRBJ1-4; 8 bases match TRBD1. This CDR3 contains 15 residues. Germline-derived CDR1 and CDR2 are SQVTM and ANQGSEA. V shed 2 bases, J shed 8 bases, and the junction held 10 bases outside the gene matches. DNA of the CDR3: TGCAGCGTTGAACTCCCCCAGGGGGCAGGGGAAAAACTGTTTTTT. Translating gives CSVELPQGAGEKLFF.

The V and J genes are TRBV9 and TRBJ1-1, with 11 nucleotides matching TRBD1. The CDR3 is 15 amino acids. V shed 3 bases, J shed 6 bases, and the junction held 7 bases outside the gene matches. Germline loops: CDR1 SGDLS, CDR2 YYNGEE. This CDR3 reads CASSGDRGSRAEAFF. The CDR3 nucleotides are TGTGCCAGCAGCGGGGACAGGGGGAGTAGGGCTGAAGCTTTCTTT.

Only a few counts were recorded for this clonotype. V usage is TRBV12-3 or TRBV12-4 and J usage is TRBJ1-5; D gene uncertain. Trimming took off 3 bases at V and 0 bases at J, with 9 bases between the two ends. The CDR3 length is 15 residues. The CDR3 DNA sequence: TGTGCCAGCAGTTTGGTTGGGGATAGCAATCAGCCCCAGCATTTT. Amino acids: CASSLVGDSNQPQHF.

The chain links TRBV7-2 to TRBJ2-5; a weak D match, TRBD2 (5 bases). CDR3 length: 17 amino acids. Germline V gives CDR1 SGHTA, CDR2 FQGNSA. Trimming took 2 bases from V and 2 from J, leaving 18 bases between them. The CDR3 coding sequence is TGTGCCAGCAGCTTAAGAGGTTGGGTGGACTTACAAGAGACCCAGTACTTC. Translation: CASSLRGWVDLQETQYF.

There are many counts of this clonotype. The rearrangement links TRBV19 to TRBJ2-7; no clear D gene. CDR3 size: 13 residues. Germline CDR1 reads LNHDA; CDR2 reads SQIVND (reference sequence). V gave up 3 bases and J gave up 7 bases, with 13 bases separating them. The CDR3 DNA sequence: TGTGCCAGTAGTATCTCGGCCCTGAGGGAGCAGTACTTC. Protein product: CASSISALREQYF.

This clonotype showed up just a few times. The V call is TRBV28, the J call TRBJ1-1; D gene uncertain. Per the germline V gene, CDR1 is MDHEN and CDR2 is SYDVKM. The germline V and J ends were trimmed by 10 bases and 2 bases, with 5 bases remaining between them. This CDR3 comprises 10 residues. CDR3 sequence (DNA): TGTGCCAACTACAACACTGAAGCTTTCTTT. It is translated as CANYNTEAFF.

This chain uses TRBV6-2 or TRBV6-3 with TRBJ2-7; TRBD2 might be the D (6 bases). Germline V gene data show CDR1 as MNHEY and CDR2 as SVGEGT. This CDR3 spans 13 amino acids. V was pared by 2 bases and J by 4 bases, with 9 bases between. CDR3 coding DNA: TGTGCCAGCAGTTACGAGGAGGGATACGAGCAGTACTTC. Its protein is CASSYEEGYEQYF.

The chain carries TRBV28 and TRBJ2-7, with D possibly TRBD2 on 5 matching bases. From germline, CDR1 is MDHEN and CDR2 SYDVKM. Trimming cost V 2 bases and J 12 bases, with 11 bases left between them. The CDR3 contains 11 residues. The CDR3 DNA is TGTGCCAGCAGTTTAGGGAGTTACGGGTACTTC. This gives the protein CASSLGSYGYF.

This clonotype was observed a few times. The rearrangement joins TRBV9 to TRBJ1-4; unclear D gene. The CDR3 runs to 15 residues. Germline CDR1 SGDLS, CDR2 YYNGEE. V was shortened by 4 bases and J by 8 bases, with 18 bases between the two germline ends. For the CDR3, the DNA is TGTGCCAGCAGCCCCCAGGCCCCAGGCGGGGAAAAACTGTTTTTT. This sequence encodes CASSPQAPGGEKLFF.